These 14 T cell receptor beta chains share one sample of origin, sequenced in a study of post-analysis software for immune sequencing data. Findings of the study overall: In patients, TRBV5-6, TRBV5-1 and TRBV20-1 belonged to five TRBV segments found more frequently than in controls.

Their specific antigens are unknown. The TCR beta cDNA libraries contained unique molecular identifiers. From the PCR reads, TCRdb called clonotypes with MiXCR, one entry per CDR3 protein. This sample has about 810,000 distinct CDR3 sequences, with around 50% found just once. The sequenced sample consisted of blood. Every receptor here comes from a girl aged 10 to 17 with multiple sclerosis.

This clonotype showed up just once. The CDR3 reads CASSLEQPHTQYF. Here the CDR3 DNA reads TGTGCCAGCAGCTTAGAACAGCCGCATACGCAGTATTTT. The chain has TRBV7-6 and TRBJ2-3, with unresolved D. CDR1 and CDR2 (germline): SGHVS, FNYEAQ. The CDR3 contains 13 residues. Trimming left V 1 base short and J 7 bases short, with 9 bases between.

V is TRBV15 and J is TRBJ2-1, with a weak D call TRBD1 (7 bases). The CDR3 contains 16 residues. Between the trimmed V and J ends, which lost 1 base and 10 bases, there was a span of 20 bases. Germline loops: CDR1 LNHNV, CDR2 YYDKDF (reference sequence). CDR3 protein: CATSRAHQGGGREQFF. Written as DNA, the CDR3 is TGTGCCACCAGCAGAGCCCATCAGGGGGGTGGTAGGGAGCAGTTCTTC.

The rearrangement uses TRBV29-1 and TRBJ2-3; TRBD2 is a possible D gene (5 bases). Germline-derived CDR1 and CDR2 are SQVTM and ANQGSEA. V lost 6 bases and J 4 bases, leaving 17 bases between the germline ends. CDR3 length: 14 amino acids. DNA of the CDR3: TGCAGCGTCGGTCGCGTGGGAGTCGCAGATACGCAGTATTTT. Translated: CSVGRVGVADTQYF.

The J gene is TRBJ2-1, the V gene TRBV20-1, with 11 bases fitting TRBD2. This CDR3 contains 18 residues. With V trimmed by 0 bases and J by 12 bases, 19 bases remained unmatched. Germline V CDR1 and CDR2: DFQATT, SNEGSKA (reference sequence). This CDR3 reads CSARDRASGRLDNEVQFF. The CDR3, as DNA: TGCAGTGCTAGAGATCGGGCTAGCGGGAGGTTAGACAATGAGGTGCAGTTCTTC.

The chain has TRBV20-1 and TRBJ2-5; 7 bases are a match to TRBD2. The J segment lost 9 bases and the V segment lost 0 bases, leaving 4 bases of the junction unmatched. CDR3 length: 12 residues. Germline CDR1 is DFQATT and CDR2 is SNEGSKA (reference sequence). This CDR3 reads CSARDRGGAQYF. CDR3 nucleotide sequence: TGCAGTGCTAGAGATCGGGGAGGGGCCCAGTACTTC.

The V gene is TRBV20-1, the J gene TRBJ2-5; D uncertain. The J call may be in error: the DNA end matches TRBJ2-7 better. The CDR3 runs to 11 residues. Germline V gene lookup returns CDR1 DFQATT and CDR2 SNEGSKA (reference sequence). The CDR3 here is CSASLGLEQYF. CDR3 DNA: TGCAGTGCTAGTTTGGGTCTCGAGCAGTACTTC.

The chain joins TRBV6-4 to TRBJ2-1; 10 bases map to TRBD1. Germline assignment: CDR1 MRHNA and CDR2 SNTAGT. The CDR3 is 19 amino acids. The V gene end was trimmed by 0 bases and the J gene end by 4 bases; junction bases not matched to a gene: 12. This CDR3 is CASSDSGTGDGYGYNEQFF. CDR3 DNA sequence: TGTGCCAGCAGTGACTCCGGGACAGGGGACGGGTACGGGTACAATGAGCAGTTCTTC.

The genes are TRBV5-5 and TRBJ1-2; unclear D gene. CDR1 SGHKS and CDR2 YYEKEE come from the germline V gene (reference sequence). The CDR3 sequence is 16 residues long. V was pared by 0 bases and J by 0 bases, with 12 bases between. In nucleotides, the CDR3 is TGTGCCAGCAGCTTGGCCGGGAAAACCTCTAACTATGGCTACACCTTC. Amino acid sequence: CASSLAGKTSNYGYTF.

The CDR3 reads CASSSPVRETEAFF. The CDR3 DNA reads TGTGCCAGCAGCTCACCCGTCCGAGAGACTGAAGCTTTCTTT. V gene TRBV3-1 combines with J gene TRBJ1-1; D gene uncertain. The V gene lost 5 bases and the J gene lost 5 bases, with 15 bases spanning the gap. CDR1 and CDR2 from the germline V gene are LGHDT and YNNKEL (reference sequence). The CDR3 contains 14 residues.

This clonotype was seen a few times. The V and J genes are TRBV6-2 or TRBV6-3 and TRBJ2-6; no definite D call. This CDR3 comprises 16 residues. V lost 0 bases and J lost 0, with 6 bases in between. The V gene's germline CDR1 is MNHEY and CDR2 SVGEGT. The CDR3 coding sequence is TGTGCCAGCAGTTACTCGGGGAACTCTGGGGCCAACGTCCTGACTTTC. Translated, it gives CASSYSGNSGANVLTF.

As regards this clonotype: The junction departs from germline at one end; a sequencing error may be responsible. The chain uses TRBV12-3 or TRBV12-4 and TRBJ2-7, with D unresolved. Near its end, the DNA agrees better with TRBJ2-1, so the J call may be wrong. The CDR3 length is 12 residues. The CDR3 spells CVSSFRSNEQFF. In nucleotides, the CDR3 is TGTGTCAGCAGTTTCCGTTCTAATGAGCAGTTCTTC.

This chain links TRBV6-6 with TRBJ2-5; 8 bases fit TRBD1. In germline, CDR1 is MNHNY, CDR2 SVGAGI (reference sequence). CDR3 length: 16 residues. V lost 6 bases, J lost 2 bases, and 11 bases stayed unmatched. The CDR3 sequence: CASSQGQGVRQETQYF. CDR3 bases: TGTGCCAGCAGCCAAGGACAGGGCGTTCGGCAAGAGACCCAGTACTTC.

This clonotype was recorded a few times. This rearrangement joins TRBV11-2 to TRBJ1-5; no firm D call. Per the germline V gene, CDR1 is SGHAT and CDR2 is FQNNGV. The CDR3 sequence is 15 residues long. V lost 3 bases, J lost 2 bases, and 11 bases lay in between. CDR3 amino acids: CASSLDLGGNQPQHF. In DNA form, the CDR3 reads TGTGCCAGCAGCTTGGATCTCGGAGGCAATCAGCCCCAGCATTTT.

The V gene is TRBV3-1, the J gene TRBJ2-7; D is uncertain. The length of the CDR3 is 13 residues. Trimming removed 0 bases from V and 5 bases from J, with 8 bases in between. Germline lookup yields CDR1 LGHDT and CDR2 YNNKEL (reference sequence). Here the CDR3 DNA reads TGTGCCAGCAGCCAAGATCGTCTGGACGAGCAGTACTTC. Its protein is CASSQDRLDEQYF.